The source of this T cell receptor (beta chain) is a study of blood T cell repertoires in COVID-19. On the study more broadly: Whether acute or convalescent, the COVID-19 samples came from the United States, Italy and Spain. In each case, the material was cDNA or gDNA derived from T cells, B-cell-depleted T cells, or PBMCs.

In its sample, this clone was seen a few times. Original processing notes: Amplifying reference gene primers gave estimates of nucleated cell counts. Clones were sequenced by immunoSEQ multiplex PCR, and TCRdb holds only the in-frame ones, with some missing. V and J calls and clone size come straight from that table; D and trimming were deduced from the DNA. In the table there are 170,000 or so clones, nearly 90% of which are singletons. With 5 bases removed from V and 4 bases from J, the gap between germline ends came to 11 bases. This CDR3 has 13 residues. The germline CDR1 and CDR2 sequences are MNHEY and SMNVEV (reference sequence).

The chain recombines TRBV27 with TRBJ1-2, with TRBD1 as a possible D gene (6 bases). Sequenced material: peripheral blood. The clonotype comes from a man in his late teens or twenties who had recovered from COVID-19. CDR3 loop: CASSPSGVYGYTF. CDR3 DNA sequence: TGTGCCAGCAGTCCCTCAGGGGTCTATGGCTACACCTTC.